This entry is about one T cell receptor (beta chain). The antigen is not known. Germline assignment: CDR1 SQVTM and CDR2 ANQGSEA. This CDR3 has 12 amino acids. This record belongs to a study of CXCR3-negative and CXCR3-positive naive CD8 T cells. Study results and limitations: Memory CD8+ cells had much lower diversity, and both naive subsets had comparably high diversity. With CXCR3 expression partially decreased after cryopreservation, most assays relied on fresh PBMCs. CXCR3-positive naive cells carried more hydrophobic TRB CDR3s than CXCR3-negative naive cells did.

UMI-labeled TRB cDNA libraries were prepared by 5' RACE. TCRdb re-called the 5' RACE reads, yielding one record per CDR3 amino acid sequence without DNA. This sample's clone table lists over 70,000 distinct CDR3 sequences. Phenotypically, naive CD8+ T cells corresponded to CD45RO-CCR7+CD27+CD95-. The rearrangement uses TRBV29-1 and TRBJ2-1. This clonotype was sampled from a human donor in good health. Some clones in this sample may be carry-over from other donors' samples. The sample was naive CXCR3- CD8+ T cells from blood. Subset described: CD45RO-CCR7+CD27+CD95- naive CD8+ T cells lacking CXCR3 (TNR3-). CDR3 sequence reads: CSVELRVNEQFF.